The 5 T cell receptor beta chains presented below share a single source sample, sequenced in a study of T cells in Graves' hyperthyroidism and ophthalmopathy. RNA transcripts served as the template for amplifying TCR beta CDR3 regions. First-round RT-PCR with HTBI primers amplified the TCR CDR3 region. Each CDR3 protein gets one entry after TCRdb re-called the multiplex PCR reads with MiXCR. The data show about 560,000 distinct CDR3 sequences, 16% seen once. Sequencing was carried out using blood. All receptors come from a woman between 18 and 30 years old with Graves' hyperthyroidism.

This clonotype occurred many times. The rearrangement links TRBV28 to TRBJ2-3, with TRBD2 matching 12 bases. Germline V gene sequence: CDR1 MDHEN, CDR2 SYDVKM. The CDR3 covers 15 residues. The V segment lost 7 bases and the J segment 4 bases; nucleotides outside the gene matches: 6. This CDR3 is CASTPTSGSPDTQYF. DNA of the CDR3: TGTGCCAGCACGCCGACTAGCGGGAGCCCAGATACGCAGTATTTT.

This clonotype was recorded a few times. The chain links TRBV28 to TRBJ1-5; D possibly corresponds to TRBD1 (5 bases). Germline V lookup: CDR1 MDHEN, CDR2 SYDVKM. Trimming removed 4 bases from V and 0 bases from J, with 16 bases in between. The CDR3 sequence is 17 residues long. CDR3 in amino acids: CASSSHSGAYSNQPQHF. CDR3 bases: TGTGCCAGCAGTTCCCATTCCGGGGCCTATAGCAATCAGCCCCAGCATTTT.

There are a few counts of this clonotype. The chain has TRBV7-9 and TRBJ2-4; D may be TRBD1 or TRBD2 (5 bases each). CDR1 is SEHNR and CDR2 is FQNEAQ in the germline V gene (reference sequence). V was cut by 5 bases and J by 11 bases, with 13 bases left in between. The CDR3 consists of 12 residues. The CDR3 spells CASSGSRDFQYF. Written as DNA, the CDR3 is TGTGCCAGCAGCGGGAGCAGGGATTTTCAGTACTTC. The full variable domain, completed using reference TRBV7-9 and TRBJ2-4, is DTGVSQNPRHKITKRGQNVTFRCDPISEHNRLYWYRQTLGQGPEFLTYFQNEAQLEKSRLLSDRFSAERPKGSFSTLEIQRTEQGDSAMYLCASSGSRDFQYFGAGTRLSVL.

There are many counts of this clonotype. The rearrangement uses TRBV11-2 and TRBJ1-4; tentatively, D is TRBD1 (6 bases). The CDR3 spans 15 residues. V was pared by 0 bases and J by 3 bases, with 8 bases between. Germline V gene lookup returns CDR1 SGHAT and CDR2 FQNNGV. The CDR3 coding sequence is TGTGCCAGCAGCTTAGAGGGGACACCTAATGAAAAACTGTTTTTT. Protein: CASSLEGTPNEKLFF.

The chain recombines TRBV6-4 with TRBJ2-1; possibly TRBD1 for D (6 bases). The CDR3 is 16 residues long. Trimming cost V 0 bases and J 6 bases, with 15 bases left between them. CDR1 and CDR2 from the germline V gene are MRHNA and SNTAGT. The CDR3 protein is CASSDSRGRGRNEQFF. The CDR3 DNA follows: TGTGCCAGCAGTGACTCTAGGGGCAGGGGTCGCAATGAGCAGTTCTTC.